This entry lists 15 T cell receptor beta chains sequenced from one sample in a study of T cell repertoires in aging, cancer and after chemotherapy (dated by TCRdb to about 2019). TCRdb records Illumina MiSeq as the sequencer. Rearranged TRB sequences spanning V, D and J segments were amplified by multiplex touch-down PCR using a mixed TRB-A/B primer pool. TCRdb reprocessed the public reads (quality trimming at Q25 with fastp, clone calling with MiXCR) and kept in-frame beta chains. Rows are combined by CDR3 protein, so each entry shows the most common genes and DNA. The sample yields over 9,000 distinct CDR3 sequences; less than 45% were counted once. The ten biggest clones cover about 10% of the sample. Instead of sorted cells or RNA, genomic DNA extracted from peripheral blood served as the source for amplifying TCR beta rearrangements. The sample was blood. Receptors originate from a human donor in good health.

This clonotype has just one count. The chain has TRBV6-4 and TRBJ2-2; TRBD1 aligns across 8 bases. Germline CDR1 is MRHNA and CDR2 is SNTAGT. Germline trimming cut 4 bases from V and 3 bases from J; bases unmatched to any gene: 1. The CDR3 covers 14 residues. DNA of the CDR3: TGTGCCAGCAGTGCGACAGGGGACACCGGGGAGCTGTTTTTT. Translation gives CASSATGDTGELFF.

This clonotype is labeled as medium-sized. This chain connects TRBV19 to TRBJ2-7; D perhaps matches TRBD1 (6 bases). The CDR3 length is 15 residues. Germline V gene data show CDR1 as LNHDA and CDR2 as SQIVND (reference sequence). Trimming shortened V by 5 bases and J by 6 bases, and 20 bases separated the two germline ends. Written as DNA, the CDR3 is TGTGCCAGTAGTTCCTCCCGCCCGACAGGATCCGAGCAGTACTTC. This gives the protein CASSSSRPTGSEQYF.

The chain is built from TRBV6-5 and TRBJ1-1; weak D call: TRBD1 (6 bases). V lost 2 bases and J 4 bases, leaving 8 bases between the germline ends. The CDR3 sequence is 13 residues long. The germline V gene has CDR1 MNHEY and CDR2 SVGAGI. The CDR3 nucleotides are TGTGCCAGCAGTTACGGGGGGGCCACTGAAGCTTTCTTT. Encoded protein: CASSYGGATEAFF.

This clonotype was seen a handful of times. V gene TRBV18 combines with J gene TRBJ1-4, with D possibly being TRBD1 (5 bases). Deletions cut 5 bases from V and 5 bases from J, with 9 bases between. Per the germline V gene, CDR1 is KGHSH and CDR2 is LQKENI. The CDR3 spans 13 residues. The CDR3 protein is CASSVRQNEKLFF. The CDR3 region has the DNA TGTGCCAGCTCAGTCCGACAGAATGAAAAACTGTTTTTT.

There are a few counts of this clonotype. This chain links TRBV19 with TRBJ1-5; possibly TRBD1 for D (6 bases). The CDR3 is made up of 17 amino acids. With 9 bases removed from V and 0 bases from J, the gap between germline ends came to 21 bases. Germline V CDR1 and CDR2: LNHDA, SQIVND (reference sequence). The CDR3: CASLGGPFVSSNQPQHF. In DNA form, the CDR3 reads TGTGCCAGCCTTGGGGGCCCCTTCGTAAGTAGCAATCAGCCCCAGCATTTT.

The chain couples TRBV18 to TRBJ2-7, with D possibly TRBD2 on 6 matching bases. V was clipped by 6 bases and J by 5 bases, with 14 bases between them. Germline V gene sequence: CDR1 KGHSH, CDR2 LQKENI. The CDR3 sequence is 13 residues long. CDR3 nucleotide sequence: TGTGCCAGCTCCCCGTTTGGCGGGAACGAGCAGTACTTC. Its protein product is CASSPFGGNEQYF.

The CDR3 coding sequence is TGTGCCAGCAGTGAATCGGGACTAGCGGGGTGGTTCTTC. Encoded protein: CASSESGLAGWFF. The rearrangement uses TRBV6-1 and TRBJ2-1; TRBD2 agrees at 13 bases. Germline values: CDR1 MNHNS, CDR2 SASEGT. The CDR3 is made up of 13 amino acids. Germline trimming cut 2 bases from V and 15 bases from J; bases unmatched to any gene: 4.

The chain combines TRBV5-6 with TRBJ1-1; 9 nucleotides match TRBD1. Germline loops: CDR1 SGHDT, CDR2 YYEEEE. This CDR3 region has 18 residues. The junction had 16 bases not matched to a gene; V was cut back by 5 bases and J by 2 bases. The CDR3 DNA follows: TGTGCCAGCAGGCAAGGTTGGGGGACAGGGCGGGTAAACACTGAAGCTTTCTTT. This codes for CASRQGWGTGRVNTEAFF.

This clonotype was picked up a small number of times. The chain couples TRBV27 to TRBJ2-1; the D is unclear. V was pared by 5 bases and J by 3 bases, with 14 bases between. CDR3 length equals 15 residues. Germline CDR1 reads MNHEY; CDR2 reads SMNVEV (reference sequence). The CDR3 protein is CASSPTYDGYNEQFF. The CDR3 DNA sequence: TGTGCCAGCAGTCCCACTTACGATGGCTACAATGAGCAGTTCTTC.

This chain's CDR3 is CASSALAGGHNEQFF. For the CDR3, the DNA is TGTGCCAGCTCTGCACTAGCGGGGGGACACAATGAGCAGTTCTTC. The J gene is TRBJ2-1, the V gene TRBV18, with 12 nucleotides matching TRBD2. This CDR3 is 15 amino acids long. Germline assignment: CDR1 KGHSH and CDR2 LQKENI. V lost 6 bases to trimming and J lost 5 bases; unmatched junction nucleotides: 5.

This clonotype came up once. This may come from a read error, since a much larger clone is one base off. This rearrangement joins TRBV19 to TRBJ1-2; D possibly corresponds to TRBD1 (5 bases). The V and J ends lost 3 bases and 5 bases respectively, with 10 bases between them. Germline CDR1 is LNHDA and CDR2 is SQIVND (reference sequence). The CDR3 has 13 residues. CDR3 DNA sequence: TGTGCCAGTAGTATGCGACAGTTATATGGCTACACCTTC. It translates to CASSMRQLYGYTF. Full variable domain (rest looked up from reference TRBV19 and TRBJ1-2): DGGITQSPKYLFRKEGQNVTLSCEQNLNHDAMYWYRQDPGQGLRLIYYSQIVNDFQKGDIAEGYSVSREKKESFPLTVTSAQKNPTAFYLCASSMRQLYGYTFGSGTRLTVV.

The V call is TRBV30, the J call TRBJ1-1, with D hard to call. With 1 base removed from V and 5 bases from J, the gap between germline ends came to 14 bases. CDR3 size: 14 residues. Germline V gene data show CDR1 as GTSNPN and CDR2 as SVGIG (reference sequence). This CDR3 is CAWSARRVGTEAFF. The DNA of the CDR3 is TGTGCCTGGAGTGCCCGACGGGTAGGGACTGAAGCTTTCTTT.

This clonotype rates as medium-sized. The chain recombines TRBV29-1 with TRBJ2-3, with a tentative D call TRBD1 (6 bases). CDR3 size: 13 residues. Trimming shortened V by 7 bases and J by 2 bases, and 13 bases separated the two germline ends. CDR1 SQVTM and CDR2 ANQGSEA come from the germline V gene. The CDR3 here is CSATGTFTDTQYF. CDR3 DNA sequence: TGCAGCGCCACAGGGACATTCACAGATACGCAGTATTTT.

This clonotype was seen more than once but under ten times. The rearrangement uses TRBV29-1 and TRBJ1-2; D possibly corresponds to TRBD1 (5 bases). The germline V gene has CDR1 SQVTM and CDR2 ANQGSEA. Trimming cost V 6 bases and J 2 bases, with 7 bases left between them. The CDR3 covers 11 residues. The CDR3, as DNA: TGCAGCGTAGGGGAAAACTATGGCTACACCTTC. Protein sequence: CSVGENYGYTF.

The CDR3, as DNA: TGTGCCAGCAGTTACGGCCAGGGCAACACTGAAGCTTTCTTT. Residues: CASSYGQGNTEAFF. The gene calls are TRBV6-6 and TRBJ1-1; the D gene is possibly TRBD1 (5 bases). V shed 2 bases and J shed 2 bases, with 9 bases lying between them. Germline CDR1 MNHNY, CDR2 SVGAGI (reference sequence). The CDR3 is 14 residues long.